The 7 T cell receptor beta chains below all came from one sample that was sequenced in a study of identical twins. Via MiXCR, TCRdb re-called the 5' RACE reads, giving one row per CDR3 protein. This table has some 660,000 distinct CDR3 sequences, 8% to 9% appearing once. Another study also made use of these data, one on yellow fever vaccine responses in identical twins.

Sample: PBMCs. The receptor set was obtained from a young woman in good health.

Details on this clonotype: One base away lies a much larger clone, so this may be a sequencing read error. V usage is TRBV12-3 or TRBV12-4 and J usage is TRBJ2-7; possibly TRBD1 or TRBD2 for D (5 bases each). The V and J ends lost 6 bases and 3 bases respectively, with 12 bases between them. This CDR3 contains 13 residues. The CDR3 protein is CASRLGTFYEQYF. CDR3 in DNA: TGTGCCAGCAGATTGGGGACGTTCTACGAGCAGTACTTC.

A few counts support this clonotype. The CDR3 region has the DNA TGCAGCGTCCAACGACAGCTATATGGCTACACCTTC. Translated: CSVQRQLYGYTF. The rearrangement joins TRBV29-1 to TRBJ1-2; weak D call: TRBD1 (5 bases). This CDR3 spans 12 amino acids. The germline V gene encodes CDR1 SQVTM and CDR2 ANQGSEA. V lost 6 bases and J 5 bases, leaving 13 bases between the germline ends.

There are a few counts of this clonotype. The V call is TRBV9, the J call TRBJ2-3, with D hard to call. The CDR3 runs 17 residues. The V end was cut by 3 bases, the J end by 0 bases, with 17 bases between. Looked up from germline, CDR1 is SGDLS and CDR2 is YYNGEE. The CDR3 sequence: CASSATYRVLSTDTQYF. The DNA for the CDR3 is TGTGCCAGCAGCGCAACGTACCGGGTCCTTAGCACAGATACGCAGTATTTT.

DNA for the CDR3: TGTGCCAGCTCACATCCCGGGACTAGCGGGAGCAATGAGCAGTTCTTC. Protein product: CASSHPGTSGSNEQFF. The rearrangement uses TRBV18 and TRBJ2-1, with 14 bases fitting TRBD2. This CDR3 spans 16 amino acids. V shed 4 bases and J 6 bases; nucleotides not matched to a gene: 5. Germline lookup yields CDR1 KGHSH and CDR2 LQKENI.

The chain combines TRBV27 with TRBJ1-6; D might be TRBD1 (5 bases). Germline values: CDR1 MNHEY, CDR2 SMNVEV (reference sequence). The CDR3 is made up of 13 amino acids. Trimming stripped 6 bases from V and 7 bases from J, with 10 bases between. In DNA, the CDR3 is TGTGCCAGCAGGGCAGGGTTCAATTCACCCCTCCACTTT. It translates to CASRAGFNSPLHF.

The rearrangement joins TRBV9 to TRBJ2-5; perhaps TRBD2 as D (6 bases). CDR1 and CDR2 (germline): SGDLS, YYNGEE. The CDR3 length is 14 residues. Trimming removed 3 bases at V and 2 bases at J, with 11 bases between. CDR3 loop: CASSGWRGQETQYF. For the CDR3, the DNA is TGTGCCAGCAGCGGGTGGAGGGGACAAGAGACCCAGTACTTC.

This clonotype was observed a handful of times. This CDR3 reads CAIRVSIADTQYF. The DNA for the CDR3 is TGTGCCATCAGAGTCAGTATAGCGGATACGCAGTATTTT. V and J are TRBV10-3 and TRBJ2-3; the D gene is possibly TRBD2 (5 bases). Germline V lookup: CDR1 ENHRY, CDR2 SYGVKD. V lost 6 bases, J lost 6 bases, and 13 bases lay in between. This CDR3 comprises 13 residues.